The 23 T cell receptor beta chains reported below all come from one sample, sequenced in a study of cytotoxic CD8 clonotypes in ibrutinib-treated CLL. Using immunoSEQ multiplex PCR, the repertoire was profiled, and TCRdb retains in-frame clones only, with some absent. This sample yields about 49,000 clones, of which roughly 76% are seen a single time; 10% to 15% belongs to the top ten. Material: PBMCs, obtained after 12 months of ibrutinib treatment. Receptors originate from a human donor with chronic lymphocytic leukemia.

The J gene is TRBJ2-7, the V gene TRBV5-6; D unresolved. The CDR3 loop spans 15 amino acids. V was cut by 0 bases and J by 6 bases, with 16 bases left in between. CDR1 and CDR2 (germline): SGHDT, YYEEEE. CDR3 sequence (DNA): TGTGCCAGCAGCTTGGTTTCAGATGCCACTCGCGAGCAGTACTTC. Protein sequence: CASSLVSDATREQYF.

The table lists this clone with a count of one. The chain has TRBV13 and TRBJ1-1, with D unclear. The CDR3 length is 13 residues. Germline CDR1 is PRHDT and CDR2 is FYEKMQ (reference sequence). V was cut by 5 bases and J by 0 bases, with 7 bases left in between. CDR3 region: CASSEGVNTEAFF. In nucleotides, the CDR3 is TGTGCCAGCAGCGAGGGTGTGAACACTGAAGCTTTCTTT.

The V gene is TRBV10-3, the J gene TRBJ1-5, with TRBD1 matching over 11 bases. CDR1 ENHRY and CDR2 SYGVKD come from the germline V gene. The CDR3 runs to 16 residues. The ends lost 0 bases at V and 7 bases at J; junction bases unmatched: 5. The CDR3 DNA sequence: TGTGCCATCAGTGAGTCGAGGCGGGACAGGGGGCAGCCCCAGCATTTT. Translating it yields CAISESRRDRGQPQHF.

The rearrangement links TRBV27 to TRBJ2-7; D remains unclear. Trimming stripped 3 bases from V and 5 bases from J, with 14 bases between. The CDR3 runs 14 residues. In germline, CDR1 is MNHEY, CDR2 SMNVEV (reference sequence). CDR3 loop: CASSFFASRDEQYF. For the CDR3, the DNA is TGTGCCAGCAGTTTTTTCGCCAGCCGGGACGAGCAGTACTTC.

The chain uses TRBV7-3 and TRBJ1-2; D remains unclear. Germline V gene lookup returns CDR1 SGHTA and CDR2 FQGTGA. The CDR3 extends over 11 amino acids. V lost 4 bases to trimming and J lost 6 bases, with 6 bases between them. The CDR3 DNA follows: TGTGCCAGCAGCTCCGGGGATGGCTACACCTTC. As protein: CASSSGDGYTF.

Note on this clone: The junction shows a germline mismatch at one end, possibly a read error. The chain joins TRBV20-1 to TRBJ2-5; possible D gene TRBD1, 6 bases. Germline CDR1 is DFQATT and CDR2 is SNEGSKA (reference sequence). CDR3 size: 11 residues. This chain's CDR3 is CSGQVQEAQYF. In nucleotides, the CDR3 is TGCAGTGGACAGGTCCAAGAGGCCCAGTACTTC.

In this sample, this clone turned up once. The chain employs TRBV28 and TRBJ1-1, with D hard to call. CDR1 and CDR2 (germline): MDHEN, SYDVKM. The CDR3 extends over 15 amino acids. Trimming pared 1 base from V and 0 bases from J, leaving 9 bases between. The CDR3 coding sequence is TGTGCCAGCAGTTTATCTGGTGGTATGAACACTGAAGCTTTCTTT. As protein: CASSLSGGMNTEAFF.

This clone was detected a few times. The chain couples TRBV19 to TRBJ1-2; no clear D. Between the trimmed V and J ends, which lost 1 base and 7 bases, there was a span of 4 bases. Germline loops: CDR1 LNHDA, CDR2 SQIVND (reference sequence). The CDR3 has 11 residues. The CDR3 DNA reads TGTGCCAGTAGTATAGGGGCTGGCTACACCTTC. Its translation: CASSIGAGYTF.

The chain recombines TRBV29-1 with TRBJ2-3; D remains ambiguous. Trimming left V 2 bases short and J 0 bases short, with 9 bases between. CDR3 length: 14 amino acids. Looked up from germline, CDR1 is SQVTM and CDR2 is ANQGSEA. In nucleotides, the CDR3 is TGCAGCGTTGAACCCCCATCTAGCACAGATACGCAGTATTTT. Translation gives CSVEPPSSTDTQYF.

This chain joins TRBV28 and TRBJ1-1; 9 nucleotides agree with TRBD1. Germline CDR1 and CDR2: MDHEN and SYDVKM. This CDR3 is 15 amino acids long. The V and J ends lost 4 bases and 0 bases, in that order; junction bases with no gene match: 3. CDR3 residues: CASSSYRGLNTEAFF. In nucleotides, the CDR3 is TGTGCCAGCAGTTCATACAGGGGGCTGAACACTGAAGCTTTCTTT.

The V call is TRBV7-2, the J call TRBJ1-6; TRBD1 might be the D (5 bases). CDR3 length: 15 residues. V lost 5 bases and J 9 bases, leaving 17 bases between the germline ends. The germline V gene has CDR1 SGHTA and CDR2 FQGNSA. The CDR3 here is CASSPGGFSGSPLHF. The DNA of the CDR3 is TGTGCCAGCAGCCCCGGGGGATTTAGTGGTTCACCCCTCCACTTT.

The rearrangement joins TRBV6-5 to TRBJ1-2; the D gene is possibly TRBD1 (6 bases). V was pared by 0 bases and J by 8 bases, with 13 bases between. The CDR3 has 14 amino acids. Germline V gene data show CDR1 as MNHEY and CDR2 as SVGAGI. CDR3 loop: CASSYSEAGAGYTF. The CDR3, as DNA: TGTGCCAGCAGTTACTCCGAGGCAGGGGCAGGCTACACCTTC.

The chain combines TRBV5-4 with TRBJ2-2; 8 nucleotides line up with TRBD1. The CDR3 totals 18 residues. Trimming removed 4 bases from V and 5 bases from J; junction bases left unmatched: 16. Germline V gene data show CDR1 as SGHNT and CDR2 as YYREEE (reference sequence). The CDR3 DNA sequence: TGTGCCAGCAGCAGAATTCCGGGGACAGGCGTCGTGACCGGGGAGCTGTTTTTT. Amino acid sequence: CASSRIPGTGVVTGELFF. Drawing the rest from reference TRBV5-4 and TRBJ2-2, the complete variable domain is ETGVTQSPTHLIKTRGQQVTLRCSSQSGHNTVSWYQQALGQGPQFIFQYYREEENGRGNFPPRFSGLQFPNYSSELNVNALELDDSALYLCASSRIPGTGVVTGELFFGEGSRLTVL.

This sequence joins TRBV5-1 and TRBJ2-1; 15 bases line up with TRBD2. V shed 6 bases, J shed 11 bases, and the junction held 9 bases outside the gene matches. This CDR3 spans 15 amino acids. Germline V gives CDR1 SGHRS, CDR2 YFSETQ. CDR3 coding DNA: TGCGCCAGCAATCCGGGCGGACTAGCGGGGGGGCAGCAGTTCTTC. Its translation is CASNPGGLAGGQQFF.

The V gene is TRBV6-5, the J gene TRBJ2-6; no clear D gene. Germline V gene data show CDR1 as MNHEY and CDR2 as SVGAGI. Trimming stripped 6 bases from V and 4 bases from J, with 13 bases between. The CDR3 is 15 residues long. CDR3 protein: CASSLLGLGANVLTF. CDR3 nucleotides: TGTGCCAGCAGCCTATTAGGGTTGGGGGCCAACGTCCTGACTTTC.

V and J are TRBV7-8 and TRBJ1-1; weak D call: TRBD1 (6 bases). Trimming cost V 5 bases and J 2 bases, with 21 bases left between them. The CDR3 has 17 amino acids. From germline, CDR1 is SGHVS and CDR2 FQNEAQ. CDR3 coding DNA: TGTGCCAGCAGCCGAACAGGGTCAGCGCCCTCCAACACTGAAGCTTTCTTT. Translation: CASSRTGSAPSNTEAFF.

The chain recombines TRBV5-1 with TRBJ2-3; TRBD2 matches 14 bases. The germline gives CDR1 SGHRS, CDR2 YFSETQ. J lost 2 bases, V lost 4 bases, and 6 bases had no gene match. The CDR3 runs to 17 residues. The CDR3 loop is CASSLRTSGGPTDTQYF. The DNA for the CDR3 is TGCGCCAGCAGCCTAAGGACTAGCGGGGGGCCCACAGATACGCAGTATTTT. Full variable domain (missing parts from reference TRBV5-1 and TRBJ2-3): KAGVTQTPRYLIKTRGQQVTLSCSPISGHRSVSWYQQTPGQGLQFLFEYFSETQRNKGNFPGRFSGRQFSNSRSEMNVSTLELGDSALYLCASSLRTSGGPTDTQYFGPGTRLTVL.

The chain is built from TRBV5-1 and TRBJ2-5, with 7 bases aligning to TRBD2. The germline CDR1 and CDR2 sequences are SGHRS and YFSETQ. CDR3 length: 15 residues. V lost 0 bases, J lost 2 bases, and 4 bases stayed unmatched. CDR3 residues: CASSLGRGMQETQYF. CDR3 sequence (DNA): TGCGCCAGCAGCTTGGGGCGGGGGATGCAAGAGACCCAGTACTTC.

There are a few counts of this clone. The genes are TRBV5-1 and TRBJ2-7, with TRBD2 as a possible D gene (6 bases). The CDR3 covers 15 residues. V lost 0 bases, J lost 0 bases, and 10 bases lay in between. Germline lookup yields CDR1 SGHRS and CDR2 YFSETQ. This chain's CDR3 is CASSLVGGSSYEQYF. For the CDR3, the DNA is TGCGCCAGCAGCTTGGTGGGGGGAAGCTCCTACGAGCAGTACTTC.

The V gene is TRBV15, the J gene TRBJ1-2; D not resolved. Germline loops: CDR1 LNHNV, CDR2 YYDKDF (reference sequence). This CDR3 has 15 amino acids. Trimming pared 2 bases from V and 2 bases from J, leaving 12 bases between. The DNA of the CDR3 is TGTGCCACCAGCAGACAGATCGGGATAAACTATGGCTACACCTTC. This codes for CATSRQIGINYGYTF. The complete variable domain, with remaining parts taken from reference TRBV15 and TRBJ1-2, reads DAMVIQNPRYQVTQFGKPVTLSCSQTLNHNVMYWYQQKSSQAPKLLFHYYDKDFNNEADTPDNFQSRRPNTSFCFLDIRSPGLGDTAMYLCATSRQIGINYGYTFGSGTRLTVV.

V and J are TRBV2 and TRBJ2-7, with D unclear. CDR3 length: 13 amino acids. CDR1 is SNHLY, CDR2 FYNNEI, per germline. The ends were cut back, 6 bases at V and 3 bases at J, with 12 bases in the middle. CDR3 region: CASRGRDYYEQYF. CDR3 in DNA: TGTGCCAGCAGGGGCAGAGATTACTACGAGCAGTACTTC.

The chain links TRBV4-2 to TRBJ2-3; the D gene is possibly TRBD2 (6 bases). The V end lost 0 bases, the J end lost 2 bases, and 15 bases lay between the germline ends. In germline, CDR1 is LGHNA, CDR2 YNFKEQ. The CDR3 is made up of 17 amino acids. This CDR3 is CASSQDRKGGPTDTQYF. The CDR3 nucleotides are TGTGCCAGCAGCCAAGATCGGAAGGGAGGACCCACAGATACGCAGTATTTT.

The chain joins TRBV5-1 to TRBJ2-7; weak D call: TRBD1 (6 bases). There are 16 residues in the CDR3. The germline CDR1 and CDR2 sequences are SGHRS and YFSETQ. With 4 bases removed from V and 4 bases from J, the gap between germline ends came to 21 bases. The CDR3 DNA follows: TGCGCCAGCAGCCTAGGGAACAGGGAAGTAGGGTACGAGCAGTACTTC. Residues: CASSLGNREVGYEQYF.